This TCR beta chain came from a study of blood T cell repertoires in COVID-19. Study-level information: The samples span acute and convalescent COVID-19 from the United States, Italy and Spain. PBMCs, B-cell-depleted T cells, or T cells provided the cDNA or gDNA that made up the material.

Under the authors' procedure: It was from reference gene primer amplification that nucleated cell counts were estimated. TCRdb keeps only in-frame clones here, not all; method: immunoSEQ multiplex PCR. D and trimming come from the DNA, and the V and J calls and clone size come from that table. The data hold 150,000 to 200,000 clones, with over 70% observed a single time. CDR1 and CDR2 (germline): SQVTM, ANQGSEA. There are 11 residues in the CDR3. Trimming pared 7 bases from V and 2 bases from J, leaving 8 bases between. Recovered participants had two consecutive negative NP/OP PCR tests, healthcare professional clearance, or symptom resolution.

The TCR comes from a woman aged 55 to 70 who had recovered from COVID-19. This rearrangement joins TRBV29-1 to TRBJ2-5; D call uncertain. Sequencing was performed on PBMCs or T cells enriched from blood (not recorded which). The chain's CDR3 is CSAGPQETQYF. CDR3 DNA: TGCAGCGCTGGGCCTCAAGAGACCCAGTACTTC.